This T cell receptor beta chain was observed in a study of cytomegalovirus exposure and HLA in healthy donors. The germline CDR1 and CDR2 sequences are SGHRS and YFSETQ. The CDR3 runs 15 residues. After removal of 3 bases from V and 5 bases from J, the junction contained 9 bases not matched to a gene. PCR primers comprised 60 Vbeta and 13 Jbeta primers. TCRdb keeps only in-frame clones here, not all; method: immunoSEQ multiplex PCR. The data show 120,000 to 150,000 clones, 82% seen once. About this clone itself: Antigen specificity is unknown.

The study's findings and limits: By HLA locus, TCR association rates varied in a later analysis, with DRB1 showing the most and HLA-C the fewest.

The clonotype comes from a male donor in good health and CMV-seronegative. The source material was PBMCs. V usage is TRBV5-1 and J usage is TRBJ2-7, with TRBD1 matching over 9 bases. CDR3 sequence: CASSWPGQGTDEQYF. The CDR3 DNA is TGCGCCAGCAGCTGGCCGGGACAGGGAACGGACGAGCAGTACTTC.